These 9 T cell receptor beta chains came from one sample sequenced in a study of spatial heterogeneity in lung cancer. Study-wide results and limits: Mutation tallies in tumors tracked expanded intratumoral alpha and beta TCR counts.

Which antigens these TCRs recognize remains unknown. As to time point: sample taken at primary tumor resection. MiXCR was run by TCRdb on the 5' RACE reads, yielding one entry per CDR3 protein. In the table there are about 100,000 distinct CDR3 sequences, nearly 4.5% of which are singletons. The sequences come from lung tumor tissue, collected at surgery. The receptor set was obtained from a male donor with early-stage non-small cell lung cancer.

This clonotype was recorded at least ten times. V is TRBV30 and J is TRBJ2-2; D unclear. Germline-derived CDR1 and CDR2 are GTSNPN and SVGIG (reference sequence). Trimming took off 2 bases at V and 5 bases at J, with 6 bases between the two ends. The CDR3 runs to 12 residues. The CDR3 coding sequence is TGTGCCTGGAGTCGTTTGACCGGGGAGCTGTTTTTT. Amino acids: CAWSRLTGELFF. Looking up the rest from reference TRBV30 and TRBJ2-2 gives the full variable domain: SQTIHQWPATLVQPVGSPLSLECTVEGTSNPNLYWYRQAAGRGLQLLFYSVGIGQISSEVPQNLSASRPQDRQFILSSKKLLLSDSGFYLCAWSRLTGELFFGEGSRLTVL.

This clonotype appeared a few times. The J gene is TRBJ2-7, the V gene TRBV27; D gene ambiguous. Germline lookup yields CDR1 MNHEY and CDR2 SMNVEV (reference sequence). The V gene lost 5 bases and the J gene lost 4 bases, with 18 bases spanning the gap. The CDR3 length is 15 residues. For the CDR3, the DNA is TGTGCCAGCAGTGCCGTCGCCAAAACTAAATACGAGCAGTACTTC. It specifies CASSAVAKTKYEQYF.

The sample holds many counts of this clonotype. The J gene is TRBJ2-5, the V gene TRBV2, with 7 bases lining up with TRBD1. This CDR3 is built from 15 residues. V gave up 4 bases and J gave up 2 bases; unmatched junction bases: 7. CDR1 and CDR2 (germline): SNHLY, FYNNEI. The CDR3: CASSGWGTEQETQYF. The CDR3 DNA is TGTGCCAGCAGTGGTTGGGGGACAGAACAAGAGACCCAGTACTTC.

This clonotype occurred a few times. The CDR3 reads CASSLAGGANYGYTF. For the CDR3, the DNA is TGTGCCAGCAGTCTGGCCGGGGGAGCTAACTATGGCTACACCTTC. The gene calls are TRBV5-5 and TRBJ1-2, with a tentative D call TRBD1 (5 bases). This CDR3 region has 15 residues. The V end lost 5 bases, the J end lost 0 bases, and 14 bases lay between the germline ends. Germline V lookup: CDR1 SGHKS, CDR2 YYEKEE (reference sequence).

This clonotype was detected ten times or more. This rearrangement joins TRBV18 to TRBJ1-1; no reliable D call. V lost 2 bases to trimming and J lost 7 bases, with 11 bases between them. Germline V CDR1 and CDR2: KGHSH, LQKENI. This CDR3 contains 13 residues. CDR3 in DNA: TGTGCCAGCTCACCATTGTTTGAGGGTGAAGCTTTCTTT. It translates to CASSPLFEGEAFF.

This clonotype was seen ten or more times. CDR3 loop: CSARAVNDEQYF. CDR3 sequence (DNA): TGCAGTGCTAGGGCAGTTAACGACGAGCAGTACTTC. The chain carries TRBV20-1 and TRBJ2-7; D not certain. Trimming left V 3 bases short and J 5 bases short, with 11 bases between. This CDR3 is 12 amino acids long. Germline V gene lookup returns CDR1 DFQATT and CDR2 SNEGSKA (reference sequence).

This clonotype showed up many times. This chain joins TRBV11-2 and TRBJ2-4; 7 bases map to TRBD1. The CDR3 has 16 amino acids. V lost 5 bases to trimming and J lost 7 bases; unmatched junction nucleotides: 14. Germline values: CDR1 SGHAT, CDR2 FQNNGV. This chain's CDR3 is CASSAYTGTDGNIQYF. The CDR3 nucleotides read TGTGCCAGCAGCGCATATACCGGGACAGATGGTAACATTCAGTACTTC.

This clonotype was counted ten times or more. The J gene is TRBJ2-3, the V gene TRBV2; D tentatively fits TRBD1 or TRBD2 (5 bases each). This CDR3 region has 16 residues. Germline V CDR1 and CDR2: SNHLY, FYNNEI. V was trimmed by 6 bases and J by 5 bases, leaving 21 bases between them. The DNA for the CDR3 is TGTGCCAGCAGCGGCAAGCGGACACTCTGGGAAGATACGCAGTATTTT. It encodes CASSGKRTLWEDTQYF.

This clonotype was counted many times. The rearrangement joins TRBV28 to TRBJ1-2; 10 nucleotides agree with TRBD1. The germline V gene encodes CDR1 MDHEN and CDR2 SYDVKM. CDR3 length: 14 residues. Germline trimming cut 10 bases from V and 6 bases from J; bases unmatched to any gene: 11. The chain's CDR3 is CAILETGGANGYTF. The CDR3 nucleotides read TGTGCCATCCTAGAGACAGGGGGCGCAAATGGCTACACCTTC.